The TCR beta chain under discussion was sequenced for a study of response to subunit inactivated influenza vaccine. Study conclusions and caveats: The authors suggested that few new T cells are recruited per seasonal influenza vaccination.

The CDR3 length is 14 residues. With V trimmed by 7 bases and J by 9 bases, 9 bases remained unmatched. Germline V gene data show CDR1 as DFQATT and CDR2 as SNEGSKA (reference sequence). This clonotype was detected a few times. What it binds is not known. MiXCR was run by TCRdb on the RT-PCR reads, yielding one entry per CDR3 protein. The sample yields about 500,000 distinct CDR3 sequences, 16% seen once. The specimen was CD4+ T cells sorted from PBMCs, collected roughly 24 months after vaccination. This receptor was identified in a man between 50 and 75 years old who received an inactivated influenza vaccine. The chain recombines TRBV20-1 with TRBJ2-1; 13 nucleotides line up with TRBD2. CDR3 coding DNA: TGCAGTGTACTCACTAGCGGGAGGGCGGGTGAGCAGTTCTTC. Its protein product is CSVLTSGRAGEQFF.